The 12 T cell receptor beta chains below were found in one sample sequenced in a study of OX40 agonist ivuxolimab in advanced cancers. Only in-frame clones appear in the TCRdb table, and some are missing; sequencing was by immunoSEQ multiplex PCR. The sample lists about 53,000 clones; roughly 77% were seen once. The sample consisted of CD4+ or CD8+ T cells sorted from blood, taken in a trial of the OX40 agonist ivuxolimab. The receptors come from an adult with an advanced solid tumor such as melanoma, head and neck, liver or kidney cancer.

This chain connects TRBV5-1 to TRBJ1-1; perhaps TRBD1 as D (5 bases). V lost 2 bases, J lost 4 bases, and 9 bases lay in between. Germline lookup yields CDR1 SGHRS and CDR2 YFSETQ. CDR3 length: 13 amino acids. The CDR3 loop is CASSFQGGTEAFF. The CDR3 nucleotides are TGCGCCAGCAGCTTTCAGGGAGGCACTGAAGCTTTCTTT.

The chain recombines TRBV6-5 with TRBJ1-6; TRBD1 matches 8 bases. The CDR3 consists of 15 residues. Unmatched junction bases numbered 11, after V lost 6 bases and J lost 10 bases. Per the germline V gene, CDR1 is MNHEY and CDR2 is SVGAGI. Here the CDR3 reads CASSISDRAGSPLHF. In DNA, the CDR3 is TGTGCCAGCAGCATATCGGACAGGGCGGGCTCACCCCTCCACTTT.

The rearrangement uses TRBV4-1 and TRBJ2-2; 7 bases line up with TRBD1. Germline V CDR1 and CDR2: MGHRA, YSYEKL. The length of the CDR3 is 15 residues. Losses at the gene ends were 5 bases for V and 6 bases for J; bases not matched to a gene: 9. Here the CDR3 DNA reads TGCGCCAGCAGCTCATCCCCCCAGGGGGCCGGGGAGCTGTTTTTT. Amino acids: CASSSSPQGAGELFF.

This clone was observed a single time. This chain uses TRBV6-1 with TRBJ1-5; no definite D call. Germline values: CDR1 MNHNS, CDR2 SASEGT. The CDR3 has 13 residues. V shed 6 bases and J shed 1 base, with 7 bases lying between them. This chain's CDR3 is CASSRESNQPQHF. The CDR3 nucleotides are TGTGCCAGCAGCAGAGAAAGCAATCAGCCCCAGCATTTT.

The gene calls are TRBV7-3 and TRBJ2-5; a possible D gene is TRBD2 (5 bases). Trimming stripped 5 bases from V and 5 bases from J, with 18 bases between. The germline gives CDR1 SGHTA, CDR2 FQGTGA. CDR3 size: 15 residues. CDR3 region: CASSLQGLGLETQYF. In nucleotides, the CDR3 is TGTGCCAGCAGCCTGCAAGGACTGGGGTTGGAGACCCAGTACTTC.

The J gene is TRBJ2-7, the V gene TRBV5-1; 11 bases line up with TRBD2. The CDR3 consists of 14 residues. With 5 bases clipped from V and 7 bases from J, the junction kept 8 bases outside the gene matches. The germline V gene encodes CDR1 SGHRS and CDR2 YFSETQ. The DNA for the CDR3 is TGCGCCAGCAGAGAGACTAGCGGGATTAGAGAGCAGTACTTC. This translates into CASRETSGIREQYF.

The rearrangement links TRBV7-9 to TRBJ2-5; D is unclear. V shed 5 bases and J shed 5 bases, with 15 bases lying between them. Per germline, CDR1 SEHNR and CDR2 FQNEAQ (reference sequence). The CDR3 is 14 amino acids. CDR3 loop: CASSSEGRGETQYF. CDR3 DNA sequence: TGTGCCAGCAGCAGCGAAGGACGAGGCGAGACCCAGTACTTC.

The V call is TRBV7-2, the J call TRBJ2-7; the match to TRBD1 covers 9 bases. The CDR3 consists of 14 residues. Per germline, CDR1 SGHTA and CDR2 FQGNSA. The J segment lost 7 bases and the V segment lost 6 bases, leaving 10 bases of the junction unmatched. The CDR3 here is CASRFPGQGIEQYF. The CDR3 coding sequence is TGTGCCAGCAGATTTCCGGGACAGGGAATAGAGCAGTACTTC.

The V and J genes are TRBV10-2 and TRBJ1-2; possible D gene TRBD1, 5 bases. Germline-derived CDR1 and CDR2 are WSHSY and SAAADI. The CDR3 totals 15 residues. V lost 6 bases and J 4 bases, leaving 18 bases between the germline ends. The CDR3 DNA sequence: TGCGCCAGCAGGCCTTTGGGGCAGGGTAGCTATGGCTACACCTTC. It codes for CASRPLGQGSYGYTF.

In its sample, this clone was seen once. The chain employs TRBV4-2 and TRBJ2-5; D possibly corresponds to TRBD2 (6 bases). The CDR3 is made up of 17 amino acids. Between the trimmed V and J ends, which lost 1 base and 0 bases, there was a span of 15 bases. In germline, CDR1 is LGHNA, CDR2 YNFKEQ. The CDR3 spells CASSQVLGWDYQETQYF. CDR3 in DNA: TGTGCCAGCAGCCAAGTATTAGGCTGGGACTACCAAGAGACCCAGTACTTC.

This clone was seen only a few times. The J gene is TRBJ1-5, the V gene TRBV27, with a tentative D call TRBD1 (6 bases). Trimming removed 2 bases at V and 4 bases at J, with 15 bases between. Looked up from germline, CDR1 is MNHEY and CDR2 is SMNVEV (reference sequence). The CDR3 loop spans 16 amino acids. The CDR3 sequence: CASSLSGGLRNQPQHF. The DNA of the CDR3 is TGTGCCAGCAGTTTAAGCGGGGGGCTCCGGAATCAGCCCCAGCATTTT.

This rearrangement joins TRBV30 to TRBJ2-7, with a possible D match to TRBD1 (6 bases). This CDR3 has 15 residues. With 0 bases removed from V and 0 bases from J, the gap between germline ends came to 12 bases. The germline gives CDR1 GTSNPN, CDR2 SVGIG (reference sequence). CDR3 coding DNA: TGTGCCTGGAGTGTGTTGGGGGACACCTCCTACGAGCAGTACTTC. Amino acid sequence: CAWSVLGDTSYEQYF.